This passage covers 30 T cell receptor beta chains from one sample sequenced in a study of a mutant IDH1 vaccine in newly diagnosed glioma. Their cognate antigens are unknown. Indicated time point: week 11, during vaccination. Vaccination used 300 ug of mutant IDH1 20-mer peptide per dose, with topical imiquimod. The protocol was immunoSEQ multiplex PCR, while the TCRdb copy is restricted to in-frame clones and leaves out a portion. Among around 41,000 clones, roughly 89% were seen once, and the ten largest hold 2.2%. This specimen consisted of PBMCs, obtained from a glioma patient whose treatment included an IDH1 peptide vaccine. These receptors came from a man between 35 and 55 years old with glioma.

The chain recombines TRBV6-6 with TRBJ2-7; D gene uncertain. CDR3 length: 13 residues. Per germline, CDR1 MNHNY and CDR2 SVGAGI (reference sequence). V shed 3 bases and J shed 2 bases, with 8 bases lying between them. CDR3 DNA: TGTGCCAGCAGTTATGAGGAAGCCTACGAGCAGTACTTC. Protein product: CASSYEEAYEQYF.

The rearrangement links TRBV10-3 to TRBJ1-1, with 8 bases lining up with TRBD1. After removal of 4 bases from V and 5 bases from J, the junction contained 6 bases not matched to a gene. The CDR3 is 14 residues long. The V gene's germline CDR1 is ENHRY and CDR2 SYGVKD. The CDR3 loop reads CAISGRTGRTEAFF. In DNA form, the CDR3 reads TGTGCCATCAGTGGACGGACAGGGAGGACTGAAGCTTTCTTT.

The rearrangement links TRBV12-5 to TRBJ2-7; D unresolved. The CDR3 is made up of 12 amino acids. V lost 2 bases, J lost 4 bases, and 6 bases lay in between. Germline CDR1 LGHNT, CDR2 FRNRAP. CDR3 nucleotide sequence: TGTGCTAGTGGTTTGTCGCAATACGAGCAGTACTTC. It encodes CASGLSQYEQYF.

V usage is TRBV7-8 and J usage is TRBJ1-3; 7 bases match TRBD1. Germline V CDR1 and CDR2: SGHVS, FQNEAQ. The CDR3 is 12 residues long. The V gene end was trimmed by 6 bases and the J gene end by 4 bases; junction bases not matched to a gene: 0. The CDR3 is CASRGQGNTIYF. CDR3 nucleotide sequence: TGTGCCAGCAGGGGACAGGGAAACACCATATATTTT. Using reference TRBV7-8 and TRBJ1-3 for the parts outside the CDR3, the full variable domain is GAGVSQSPRYKVAKRGQDVALRCDPISGHVSLFWYQQALGQGPEFLTYFQNEAQLDKSGLPSDRFFAERPEGSVSTLKIQRTQQEDSAVYLCASRGQGNTIYFGEGSWLTVV.

The chain combines TRBV14 with TRBJ2-5; no definite D call. This CDR3 has 13 residues. V lost 3 bases and J 5 bases, leaving 10 bases between the germline ends. Germline-derived CDR1 and CDR2 are SGHDN and FVKESK. CDR3 coding DNA: TGTGCCAGCAGCCAGGGTCCGAGGGAGACCCAGTACTTC. Translating it yields CASSQGPRETQYF.

This clone was counted between two and nine times. The CDR3 spells CASSLGTGGLHEQYF. The CDR3 DNA sequence: TGCGCCAGCAGCTTGGGGACAGGGGGCTTGCACGAGCAGTACTTC. The rearrangement uses TRBV5-1 and TRBJ2-7, with TRBD1 matching 11 bases. Trimming removed 0 bases from V and 5 bases from J; junction bases left unmatched: 4. The CDR3 extends over 15 amino acids. CDR1 and CDR2 from the germline V gene are SGHRS and YFSETQ.

The J gene is TRBJ2-2, the V gene TRBV6-1; 11 bases line up with TRBD2. The CDR3 is 13 residues long. CDR1 MNHNS and CDR2 SASEGT come from the germline V gene. The CDR3, as DNA: TGTGGACTAGCGGGGAGAAACACCGGGGAGCTGTTTTTT. It yields the protein CGLAGRNTGELFF.

This chain uses TRBV18 with TRBJ2-1; D uncertain. CDR1 is KGHSH and CDR2 is LQKENI in the germline V gene. The CDR3 sequence is 13 residues long. Trimming took 0 bases from V and 9 from J, leaving 9 bases between them. CDR3 residues: CASSPPLRGEQFF. The CDR3 nucleotides read TGTGCCAGCTCACCACCGTTGCGCGGTGAGCAGTTCTTC. Full variable domain (outside the CDR3, taken from reference TRBV18 and TRBJ2-1): NAGVMQNPRHLVRRRGQEARLRCSPMKGHSHVYWYRQLPEEGLKFMVYLQKENIIDESGMPKERFSAEFPKEGPSILRIQQVVRGDSAAYFCASSPPLRGEQFFGPGTRLTVL.

The CDR3 spells CASSPPSSYEQYF. DNA of the CDR3: TGTGCCAGCAGCCCCCCGAGCTCCTACGAGCAGTACTTC. This chain connects TRBV5-5 to TRBJ2-7; the D is unclear. This CDR3 region has 13 residues. Between the trimmed V and J ends, which lost 4 bases and 0 bases, there was a span of 8 bases. In germline, CDR1 is SGHKS, CDR2 YYEKEE (reference sequence).

The chain recombines TRBV28 with TRBJ1-5; TRBD1 matches 8 bases. This CDR3 spans 15 amino acids. Germline assignment: CDR1 MDHEN and CDR2 SYDVKM. Trimming at V came to 5 bases and at J to 5 bases, leaving 8 bases not matched to a gene. CDR3 loop: CASSEQGTGYQPQHF. In DNA form, the CDR3 reads TGTGCCAGCAGTGAACAGGGGACAGGTTATCAGCCCCAGCATTTT.

This rearrangement joins TRBV5-4 to TRBJ2-2, with 7 bases matching TRBD2. V lost 4 bases to trimming and J lost 1 base; unmatched junction nucleotides: 10. The CDR3 has 17 residues. Germline CDR1 is SGHNT and CDR2 is YYREEE (reference sequence). The CDR3 reads CASSGSLAALNTGELFF. In DNA, the CDR3 is TGTGCCAGCAGCGGGAGTCTAGCGGCATTGAACACCGGGGAGCTGTTTTTT.

The chain couples TRBV23-1 to TRBJ1-2, with TRBD1 matching 7 bases. TRBV23-1 is recorded as an ORF, its role being uncertain. V lost 0 bases and J lost 4; bases outside the gene matches: 2. The CDR3 length is 14 residues. The CDR3 sequence is CASSQSGTVYGYTF. The CDR3 bases are TGCGCCAGCAGTCAATCAGGGACAGTCTATGGCTACACCTTC.

The genes are TRBV28 and TRBJ1-2; TRBD1 aligns across 8 bases. The V and J ends lost 6 bases and 8 bases, in that order; junction bases with no gene match: 11. CDR3 length equals 14 residues. Germline lookup yields CDR1 MDHEN and CDR2 SYDVKM. The CDR3 region has the DNA TGTGCCAGCAGAGAAACAGGGGGGGGGAGCGGCTACACCTTC. This gives the protein CASRETGGGSGYTF.

This chain links TRBV6-5 with TRBJ2-7, with 10 bases aligning to TRBD1. CDR3 length: 13 residues. Germline CDR1 and CDR2: MNHEY and SVGAGI. J was trimmed by 6 bases and V by 5 bases; bases with no gene match: 4. Here the CDR3 reads CASSPDRGLEQYF. The CDR3 coding sequence is TGTGCCAGCAGTCCAGACAGGGGGCTCGAGCAGTACTTC.

The chain recombines TRBV25-1 with TRBJ1-1, with 7 bases matching TRBD1. Germline CDR1 MGHDK, CDR2 SYGVNS. Trimming cost V 1 base and J 1 base; bases outside gene matches: 9. The CDR3 sequence is 17 residues long. As DNA, the CDR3 is TGTGCCAGCAGTGAATTTAGGTTAGGGGGCGGGAACACTGAAGCTTTCTTT. Protein sequence: CASSEFRLGGGNTEAFF.

The chain joins TRBV18 to TRBJ2-5; D unresolved. There are 11 residues in the CDR3. In germline, CDR1 is KGHSH, CDR2 LQKENI. V gave up 6 bases and J gave up 0 bases, with 2 bases separating them. Written as DNA, the CDR3 is TGTGCCAGCTCGTACCAAGAGACCCAGTACTTC. Translation gives CASSYQETQYF.

The chain has TRBV10-3 and TRBJ2-7, with D perhaps TRBD1 (5 bases). The germline CDR1 and CDR2 sequences are ENHRY and SYGVKD. The CDR3 is made up of 13 amino acids. Deletions cut 4 bases from V and 4 bases from J, with 11 bases between. The CDR3 nucleotides read TGTGCCATCAGTGTGGCTCAGGGTTACGAGCAGTACTTC. This sequence encodes CAISVAQGYEQYF.

The chain employs TRBV18 and TRBJ1-3, with TRBD1 identical over 11 bases. The V gene end was trimmed by 6 bases and the J gene end by 2 bases; junction bases not matched to a gene: 3. Germline CDR1 and CDR2: KGHSH and LQKENI. This CDR3 comprises 15 residues. As DNA, the CDR3 is TGTGCCAGCTCTATGGACAGGGGGCCTGGAAACACCATATATTTT. Protein sequence: CASSMDRGPGNTIYF. The full variable domain, in which reference TRBV18 and TRBJ1-3 provide the parts outside the CDR3, is NAGVMQNPRHLVRRRGQEARLRCSPMKGHSHVYWYRQLPEEGLKFMVYLQKENIIDESGMPKERFSAEFPKEGPSILRIQQVVRGDSAAYFCASSMDRGPGNTIYFGEGSWLTVV.

The chain has TRBV19 and TRBJ2-2; no definite D call. CDR1 LNHDA and CDR2 SQIVND come from the germline V gene (reference sequence). This CDR3 region has 14 residues. The CDR3 reads CAKNLLGNTGELFF. The CDR3 DNA is TGTGCTAAAAATCTCCTAGGGAACACCGGGGAGCTGTTTTTT.

The V gene is TRBV6-1, the J gene TRBJ1-2, with D unresolved. The CDR3 loop spans 15 amino acids. The germline V gene encodes CDR1 MNHNS and CDR2 SASEGT. Trimming left V 4 bases short and J 0 bases short, with 12 bases between. The CDR3 bases are TGTGCCAGCAGTGGCTCGACTTATGCTAACTATGGCTACACCTTC. Its translation: CASSGSTYANYGYTF.

CDR3 amino acids: CASSPRYQETQYF. The CDR3 DNA reads as TGTGCCAGTAGTCCCCGGTACCAAGAGACCCAGTACTTC. The rearrangement joins TRBV19 to TRBJ2-5, with D unresolved. Germline V gene sequence: CDR1 LNHDA, CDR2 SQIVND (reference sequence). V lost 5 bases and J lost 0, with 7 bases in between. The length of the CDR3 is 13 residues.

The rearrangement joins TRBV7-6 to TRBJ2-7; D is perhaps TRBD1 or TRBD2 (5 bases each). Per germline, CDR1 SGHVS and CDR2 FNYEAQ. The CDR3 totals 14 residues. V lost 5 bases and J lost 1, with 12 bases in between. In DNA form, the CDR3 reads TGTGCCAGCAGCCCCTTCGAGGGGTCCTACGAGCAGTACTTC. It yields the protein CASSPFEGSYEQYF.

This clone was detected only once. This chain uses TRBV7-9 with TRBJ1-5; D is undetermined. With 1 base removed from V and 5 bases from J, the gap between germline ends came to 6 bases. The CDR3 contains 13 residues. Germline CDR1 SEHNR, CDR2 FQNEAQ (reference sequence). The CDR3, as DNA: TGTGCCAGCAGCTTAGAGGTCGATCAGCCCCAGCATTTT. Translation: CASSLEVDQPQHF.

The chain has TRBV7-9 and TRBJ1-3; no clear D. V shed 2 bases and J shed 1 base, with 6 bases lying between them. This CDR3 region has 14 residues. Germline V gives CDR1 SEHNR, CDR2 FQNEAQ (reference sequence). CDR3 protein: CASSLLVSGNTIYF. The CDR3 DNA reads TGTGCCAGCAGCTTATTGGTATCTGGAAACACCATATATTTT. The full variable domain, with the rest looked up from reference TRBV7-9 and TRBJ1-3, is DTGVSQNPRHKITKRGQNVTFRCDPISEHNRLYWYRQTLGQGPEFLTYFQNEAQLEKSRLLSDRFSAERPKGSFSTLEIQRTEQGDSAMYLCASSLLVSGNTIYFGEGSWLTVV.

The chain is built from TRBV5-6 and TRBJ2-2; 7 nucleotides match TRBD1. Germline CDR1 is SGHDT and CDR2 is YYEEEE. Trimming cost V 6 bases and J 1 base; bases outside gene matches: 6. This CDR3 has 15 residues. CDR3 sequence reads: CASTSGQENTGELFF. The CDR3 nucleotides are TGTGCCAGCACCAGTGGACAGGAGAACACCGGGGAGCTGTTTTTT.

This clone is a singleton in its sample. At one end the junction does not follow the germline gene, possibly because of a read error. The chain has TRBV14 and TRBJ2-2, with unresolved D. This CDR3 region has 13 residues. Germline V gene sequence: CDR1 SGHDN, CDR2 FVKESK. CDR3 DNA sequence: TGTGCCAGCAACCAAGTACGGACCGGGGAGCTGTTTTTT. It translates to CASNQVRTGELFF. Full variable domain (missing parts from reference TRBV14 and TRBJ2-2): EAGVTQFPSHSVIEKGQTVTLRCDPISGHDNLYWYRRVMGKEIKFLLHFVKESKQDESGMPNNRFLAERTGGTYSTLKVQPAELEDSGVYFCASNQVRTGELFFGEGSRLTVL.

The chain links TRBV2 to TRBJ1-5; a possible D gene is TRBD1 (6 bases). CDR1 and CDR2 from the germline V gene are SNHLY and FYNNEI. Trimming cost V 6 bases and J 1 base, with 13 bases left between them. CDR3 size: 15 residues. The CDR3 DNA follows: TGTGCCAGCAGCCGTAGGCAGGGGAGCAATCAGCCCCAGCATTTT. Amino acid sequence: CASSRRQGSNQPQHF.

V is TRBV5-1 and J is TRBJ1-5; 12 nucleotides align to TRBD1. Germline CDR1 and CDR2: SGHRS and YFSETQ. Germline trimming cut 4 bases from V and 5 bases from J; bases unmatched to any gene: 7. The CDR3 is made up of 16 amino acids. The CDR3 spells CASSPGGQGAYQPQHF. The CDR3 DNA sequence: TGCGCCAGCAGCCCGGGGGGACAGGGGGCATATCAGCCCCAGCATTTT.

CDR3 protein: CASSPPGANVLTF. In nucleotides, the CDR3 is TGTGCCAGCTCACCACCTGGGGCCAACGTCCTGACTTTC. The chain links TRBV18 to TRBJ2-6; no firm D call. The CDR3 covers 13 residues. Germline CDR1 reads KGHSH; CDR2 reads LQKENI. V gave up 0 bases and J gave up 3 bases, with 0 bases separating them.

This clone came up a few times. The gene calls are TRBV2 and TRBJ2-7; D ambiguous. Per germline, CDR1 SNHLY and CDR2 FYNNEI. The CDR3 is 11 residues long. Trimming stripped 5 bases from V and 3 bases from J, with 5 bases between. The chain's CDR3 is CASSYSYEQYF. Here the CDR3 DNA reads TGTGCCAGCAGTTACAGCTACGAGCAGTACTTC.